The present T cell receptor (beta chain) was sequenced within a study of T cells in Graves' hyperthyroidism and ophthalmopathy. This clonotype occurred many times. The CDR3 totals 13 residues. Germline V CDR1 and CDR2: DFQATT, SNEGSKA (reference sequence). V shed 3 bases and J shed 8 bases, with 14 bases lying between them. Clinical symptoms, serum thyroxine, TRAb, thyroid ultrasound and orbital computed tomography established diagnosis. Researchers amplified the TCR beta CDR3 regions from RNA transcripts. HTBI primers were used for first-round RT-PCR of the TCR CDR3. TCRdb reprocessed the multiplex PCR reads via MiXCR and lists one record per CDR3 protein. The sample includes roughly 290,000 distinct CDR3 sequences, around 15% of them seen just once.

The material sequenced was blood. This receptor was obtained from a woman aged 60 to 75 with Graves' ophthalmopathy. The chain carries TRBV20-1 and TRBJ2-1, with a possible D match to TRBD2 (5 bases). The CDR3 region is CSASRTVGDEQFF. The CDR3 DNA reads as TGCAGTGCTAGTAGGACTGTGGGCGATGAGCAGTTCTTC.